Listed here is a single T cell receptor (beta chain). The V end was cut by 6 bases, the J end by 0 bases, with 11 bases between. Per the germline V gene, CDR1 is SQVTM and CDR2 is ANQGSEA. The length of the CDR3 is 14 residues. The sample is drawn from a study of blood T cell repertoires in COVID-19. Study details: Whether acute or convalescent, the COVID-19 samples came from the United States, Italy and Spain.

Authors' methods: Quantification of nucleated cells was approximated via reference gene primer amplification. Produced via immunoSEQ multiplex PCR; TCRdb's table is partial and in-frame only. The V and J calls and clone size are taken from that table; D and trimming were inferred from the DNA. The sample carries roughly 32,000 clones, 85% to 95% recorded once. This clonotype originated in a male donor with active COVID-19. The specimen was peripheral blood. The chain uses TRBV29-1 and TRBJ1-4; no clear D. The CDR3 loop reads CSVVEEPTNEKLFF. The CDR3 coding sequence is TGCAGCGTAGTTGAGGAACCAACTAATGAAAAACTGTTTTTT. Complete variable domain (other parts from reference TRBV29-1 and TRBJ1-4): SAVISQKPSRDICQRGTSLTIQCQVDSQVTMMFWYRQQPGQSLTLIATANQGSEATYESGFVIDKFPISRPNLTFSTLTVSNMSPEDSSIYLCSVVEEPTNEKLFFGSGTQLSVL.